This note documents a single T cell receptor beta chain sequence. Looked up from germline, CDR1 is MNHNS and CDR2 is SASEGT. The CDR3 has 15 residues. Trimming shortened V by 2 bases and J by 2 bases, and 12 bases separated the two germline ends. Sequenced by immunoSEQ multiplex PCR; TCRdb stores in-frame clones only, minus some. The sample shows around 94,000 clones, around 92% of them seen only once. The data belong to a study of control samples from healthy donors and cancer patients. The receptor comes from a woman under 30 in good health. The chain couples TRBV6-1 to TRBJ1-2; D might be TRBD1 (5 bases). Sequenced: blood. DNA for the CDR3: TGTGCCAGCAGTGAATATGAGGCAGGGAACTATGGCTACACCTTC. Protein sequence: CASSEYEAGNYGYTF.